This T cell receptor beta chain was obtained from a study of blood T cell dynamics during melanoma immunotherapy (dated by TCRdb to about 2020). As for the study more broadly: All patients had metastatic melanoma and were given first-line pembrolizumab or nivolumab plus ipilimumab as standard of care in the United Kingdom. A training cohort was formed from consecutive patients, and a further independent group of patients from the same centre was pooled into an external validation set. Peripheral T cell receptor repertoires of metastatic melanoma patients were profiled before and after one cycle of checkpoint inhibitor therapy to find early correlates of response.

Study-level results and caveats: Of the sorted CD8+ subsets, TIE cells had both the greatest clonality and the greatest similarity to cfDNA CDR3 sequences, which suggests active turnover converging on dominant clones. The study was unable to establish whether the T cell clones driving the repertoire changes were melanoma-specific or instead reflected general immune activation. The relatively small sample size was acknowledged as something that could potentially limit how far the results can be generalized.

The time point label for this specimen denotes: week 3, after first cycle of checkpoint inhibitor. Blood samples were taken at two points: before treatment (T0) and at week 3 (W3), which came after the first cycle of checkpoint blockade. Except for a couple of patients with rapid clinical progression, response was assessed 12 weeks after the first infusion by RECIST 1.1; disease control meant complete response, partial response or stable disease. Any patient who had received prior systemic cancer treatment, was on concomitant immunosuppressant therapy or had synchronous other active malignancies was excluded. Sorted CD8+ memory and naive T cell subsets were sequenced at T0 and W3 from six patients, of whom three were progressing and three had disease control. Lymphoprep and SepMate tubes were used to isolate PBMC from blood, and red cell lysis was then performed. QIAamp DNA Blood Mini kits were used to extract DNA from PBMC and sorted T cell subsets. CD8+ T cell subsets were sorted live on a FACSAria III cytometer and then frozen prior to DNA extraction. Fresh PBMC for flow cytometry were kept at 4 degrees C in PBS containing 2% fetal bovine serum and were analyzed within 25 hours.

To note about this clone: What this receptor recognizes is not known. It has no much larger one-base neighbor in the sample; base qualities were not kept.

For each sorted CD8+ T cell subset, the entire amount of extracted DNA was loaded into the assay. TCR beta CDR3 sequences were amplified from genomic DNA using the immunoSEQ TCRb Assay kit according to manufacturer instructions. The KAPA Library Quantification Kit for Illumina platforms was used to quantify the pooled libraries by qPCR. Sequencing of the pooled libraries was done on an Illumina NextSeq 500, with clustering at roughly 0.6-1.1 pM. Turning to the authors' computational methods: TCR data were analyzed with immunoSEQ ANALYZER and the R LymphoSeq package. A rearrangement efficiency score was calculated as productive divided by the sum of productive and non-productive CDR3 sequences. Clonality was measured with the Gini coefficient and diversity with the Renyi index at alpha=1, compared pairwise between timepoints within each patient. Clonal relatedness, based on an edit distance of 3, and repertoire similarity, based on the Bhattacharyya coefficient, were both computed in LymphoSeq. Linear discriminant analysis on week-3 changes in clonality and diversity was built with the R MASS and caret packages to classify response. In its TCRdb copy, this immuneACCESS table keeps in-frame sequences only and misses some clones. Where compared with another copy, unresolved V genes explain less than half of these, and the others have no known cause. The D gene and trimming were derived from the DNA, and the V and J assignments and clone size from that table. A total of 15,000 to 20,000 clones appear in this sample, about 95% of them only once. Around 0.2% of the sample rests with the top ten.

Reading the germline V gene gives CDR1 SQVTM and CDR2 ANQGSEA. There are 15 amino acids in the CDR3, from cysteine to phenylalanine inclusive. CDR3 DNA only is kept here, 45 bases in frame from base 1. Cut back by 0 bases and 7 bases, the V and J ends lie 16 bases apart. The input for sequencing was effector memory CD8+ T cells from blood, taken from a patient treated with checkpoint blockade. The receptor was isolated from a human donor with melanoma. The rearrangement combines TRBV29-1 with TRBJ1-5; the D gene identity is not certain. The CDR3 region has the sequence CSVEDPADPWQPQHF. At the DNA level, the sequence is TGCAGCGTTGAAGACCCCGCGGACCCGTGGCAGCCCCAGCATTTT.